These 27 T cell receptor beta chains were sequenced from one sample in a study of T-cell memory formation after mild COVID-19. TCRdb recomputed calls from the 5' RACE reads with MiXCR, one row per CDR3 protein. The data contain approximately 580,000 distinct CDR3 sequences, around 20% of them singletons. Source material: PBMCs or a T cell subset sorted from them (not recorded which). The receptors here all came from an adult woman who had mild COVID-19 (a few samples of this study predate the infection). Cell type and time point are not known.

This chain links TRBV19 with TRBJ1-1, with D tentatively TRBD1 (6 bases). The germline gives CDR1 LNHDA, CDR2 SQIVND (reference sequence). Trimming shortened V by 3 bases and J by 5 bases, and 10 bases separated the two germline ends. CDR3 length: 13 amino acids. The CDR3 sequence is CASSIGGLTEAFF. The CDR3 region has the DNA TGTGCCAGTAGTATTGGGGGGCTGACTGAAGCTTTCTTT. Using reference TRBV19 and TRBJ1-1 for the parts outside the CDR3, the full variable domain is DGGITQSPKYLFRKEGQNVTLSCEQNLNHDAMYWYRQDPGQGLRLIYYSQIVNDFQKGDIAEGYSVSREKKESFPLTVTSAQKNPTAFYLCASSIGGLTEAFFGQGTRLTVV.

There are a few counts of this clonotype. The rearrangement links TRBV3-1 to TRBJ2-1; D is uncertain. Germline V CDR1 and CDR2: LGHDT, YNNKEL (reference sequence). The germline V and J ends were trimmed by 1 base and 2 bases, with 12 bases remaining between them. CDR3 size: 16 residues. For the CDR3, the DNA is TGTGCCAGCAGCCAAGGATACGCTGTTACCTACAATGAGCAGTTCTTC. Protein sequence: CASSQGYAVTYNEQFF.

The count of this clonotype is one. This rearrangement joins TRBV5-5 to TRBJ1-1, with D perhaps matching TRBD1 (5 bases). The germline gives CDR1 SGHKS, CDR2 YYEKEE (reference sequence). Trimming shortened V by 0 bases and J by 8 bases, and 11 bases separated the two germline ends. The CDR3 is 13 amino acids. Here the CDR3 reads CASSLARGAEAFF. The CDR3 DNA follows: TGTGCCAGCAGCTTGGCAAGGGGAGCCGAAGCTTTCTTT.

The rearrangement joins TRBV4-1 to TRBJ1-1, with no clear D. This CDR3 spans 14 amino acids. V was trimmed by 1 base and J by 3 bases, leaving 9 bases between them. The germline V gene encodes CDR1 MGHRA and CDR2 YSYEKL. CDR3: CASSQVSRDTEAFF. The CDR3 DNA reads as TGCGCCAGCAGCCAAGTATCGAGGGACACTGAAGCTTTCTTT.

The chain combines TRBV19 with TRBJ2-2; 7 bases match TRBD2. The CDR3 is 14 residues long. From germline, CDR1 is LNHDA and CDR2 SQIVND (reference sequence). The junction had 4 bases not matched to a gene; V was cut back by 6 bases and J by 3 bases. The CDR3, as DNA: TGTGCCAGTAGGAACCGGGGGGACACCGGGGAGCTGTTTTTT. Translated, it gives CASRNRGDTGELFF.

The CDR3 spells CSVEGGAGAYTDTQYF. CDR3 nucleotides: TGCAGCGTTGAAGGAGGGGCAGGGGCCTACACAGATACGCAGTATTTT. This chain connects TRBV29-1 to TRBJ2-3; tentative D call: TRBD1 (6 bases). Trimming took off 1 base at V and 2 bases at J, with 16 bases between the two ends. The CDR3 sequence is 16 residues long. The germline V gene has CDR1 SQVTM and CDR2 ANQGSEA.

This clonotype was detected many times. Germline and junction disagree at one end, which may indicate a read error. The rearrangement links TRBV5-1 to TRBJ2-1, with a weak D call TRBD2 (6 bases). Germline loops: CDR1 SGHRS, CDR2 YFSETQ. The CDR3 has 13 amino acids. The CDR3 coding sequence is TGTGCCAGCAGCTTAGTAGGAGGGAATGAGCAGTTCTTC. Translating gives CASSLVGGNEQFF. The entire variable domain, with the rest obtained from reference TRBV5-1 and TRBJ2-1, is as follows: KAGVTQTPRYLIKTRGQQVTLSCSPISGHRSVSWYQQTPGQGLQFLFEYFSETQRNKGNFPGRFSGRQFSNSRSEMNVSTLELGDSALYLCASSLVGGNEQFFGPGTRLTVL.

This clonotype was observed a few times. The chain carries TRBV6-2 or TRBV6-3 and TRBJ2-1; D remains unclear. Germline CDR1 and CDR2: MNHEY and SVGEGT. The CDR3 has 14 amino acids. V lost 2 bases and J 6 bases, leaving 11 bases between the germline ends. The DNA for the CDR3 is TGTGCCAGCAGTTACGGTACTATCCCCAATGAGCAGTTCTTC. Protein: CASSYGTIPNEQFF.

The DNA of the CDR3 is TGTGCCAGCAGCTTCGGGACAGGGGACCACGAGCAGTACTTC. Encoded protein: CASSFGTGDHEQYF. The rearrangement joins TRBV13 to TRBJ2-7, with 10 bases that match TRBD1. V gave up 3 bases and J gave up 5 bases; unmatched junction bases: 4. The CDR3 is 14 residues long. Germline CDR1 and CDR2: PRHDT and FYEKMQ (reference sequence).

This clonotype was picked up a small number of times. The V call is TRBV7-6, the J call TRBJ2-7, with 8 positions matching TRBD1. This CDR3 has 14 amino acids. Germline CDR1 is SGHVS and CDR2 is FNYEAQ. The V and J ends lost 0 bases and 6 bases, in that order; junction bases with no gene match: 4. CDR3 sequence: CASSLAGTGAEQYF. The CDR3 DNA reads TGTGCCAGCAGCTTAGCTGGGACAGGAGCCGAGCAGTACTTC.

This clonotype was found a few times. V and J are TRBV5-1 and TRBJ2-1, with 10 positions matching TRBD1. CDR1 and CDR2 (germline): SGHRS, YFSETQ. The CDR3 runs 14 residues. V lost 7 bases, J lost 9 bases, and 10 bases stayed unmatched. The CDR3 sequence is CASLPGTGVREQFF. Here the CDR3 DNA reads TGCGCCAGCTTACCCGGGACAGGGGTACGTGAGCAGTTCTTC.

The chain employs TRBV30 and TRBJ2-7, with TRBD1 identical over 10 bases. CDR3 length: 14 amino acids. The germline V gene encodes CDR1 GTSNPN and CDR2 SVGIG (reference sequence). The junction had 6 bases not matched to a gene; V was cut back by 2 bases and J by 5 bases. CDR3 residues: CAWSQGQGRNEQYF. CDR3 DNA sequence: TGTGCCTGGAGTCAGGGACAGGGGCGTAACGAGCAGTACTTC.

CDR3 sequence reads: CASSPPQGYNEQFF. The CDR3 bases are TGCGCCAGCAGCCCCCCTCAGGGTTACAATGAGCAGTTCTTC. The chain combines TRBV5-1 with TRBJ2-1; a possible D gene is TRBD1 (5 bases). V lost 4 bases to trimming and J lost 4 bases, with 12 bases between them. Looked up from germline, CDR1 is SGHRS and CDR2 is YFSETQ. The CDR3 length is 14 residues.

This chain connects TRBV6-5 to TRBJ1-5, with a tentative D call TRBD1 (6 bases). The CDR3 runs to 14 residues. CDR1 is MNHEY and CDR2 is SVGAGI in the germline V gene. V lost 5 bases and J lost 4, with 12 bases in between. The DNA for the CDR3 is TGTGCCAGCAGTCGGGACACCACGAATCAGCCCCAGCATTTT. It translates to CASSRDTTNQPQHF.

This clonotype was counted at least ten times. This chain connects TRBV11-2 to TRBJ1-3; the D gene is possibly TRBD1 (6 bases). The CDR3 totals 15 residues. Looked up from germline, CDR1 is SGHAT and CDR2 is FQNNGV. Trimming shortened V by 5 bases and J by 0 bases, and 11 bases separated the two germline ends. The CDR3 here is CASSPSGHSGNTIYF. The CDR3 DNA reads as TGTGCCAGCAGCCCTTCGGGACACTCTGGAAACACCATATATTTT. The whole variable domain, filled in from reference TRBV11-2 and TRBJ1-3, reads EAGVAQSPRYKIIEKRQSVAFWCNPISGHATLYWYQQILGQGPKLLIQFQNNGVVDDSQLPKDRFSAERLKGVDSTLKIQPAKLEDSAVYLCASSPSGHSGNTIYFGEGSWLTVV.

This clonotype has at least ten counts. The chain recombines TRBV5-1 with TRBJ2-1; TRBD2 aligns across 12 bases. The germline CDR1 and CDR2 sequences are SGHRS and YFSETQ. The CDR3 has 17 residues. V trimming: 1 base; J trimming: 6 bases; junction bases outside the gene matches: 8. The DNA of the CDR3 is TGCGCCAGCAGCTTGTCCCCGCTAGCGGGGGGGCGCAATGAGCAGTTCTTC. This codes for CASSLSPLAGGRNEQFF.

J is TRBJ1-4 and V is TRBV24-1; D is ambiguous. This CDR3 region has 15 residues. V lost 3 bases and J 0 bases, leaving 7 bases between the germline ends. Germline CDR1 reads KGHDR; CDR2 reads SFDVKD. CDR3 coding DNA: TGTGCCACCAGTGATGGGGTTGCAACTAATGAAAAACTGTTTTTT. Its protein is CATSDGVATNEKLFF.

This clonotype came up a few times. V and J are TRBV9 and TRBJ2-1; the D is unclear. Trimming cost V 0 bases and J 9 bases, with 13 bases left between them. This CDR3 region has 14 residues. Germline V gives CDR1 SGDLS, CDR2 YYNGEE. In DNA, the CDR3 is TGTGCCAGCAGCGTAGACCGCAGGTTGGGTGAGCAGTTCTTC. Amino acid sequence: CASSVDRRLGEQFF.

The chain recombines TRBV7-8 with TRBJ2-5; D is undetermined. The CDR3 runs 18 residues. Germline-derived CDR1 and CDR2 are SGHVS and FQNEAQ. The V and J ends lost 2 bases and 5 bases respectively, with 24 bases between them. CDR3 residues: CASSLFGVGGQERETQYF. CDR3 bases: TGTGCCAGCAGCTTATTCGGAGTTGGCGGCCAAGAAAGGGAGACCCAGTACTTC.

This clonotype was seen more than once but under ten times. This chain joins TRBV12-3 or TRBV12-4 and TRBJ2-7, with TRBD1 matching 8 bases. This CDR3 contains 12 residues. After removal of 6 bases from V and 6 bases from J, the junction contained 4 bases not matched to a gene. The CDR3 reads CASSDRGFEQYF. The CDR3 bases are TGTGCCAGCAGCGACAGGGGTTTCGAGCAGTACTTC.

V and J are TRBV3-1 and TRBJ1-6, with 10 bases lining up with TRBD1. Germline V gives CDR1 LGHDT, CDR2 YNNKEL (reference sequence). Trimming cost V 5 bases and J 3 bases; bases outside gene matches: 4. There are 16 residues in the CDR3. This chain's CDR3 is CASSETGGRYNSPLHF. Written as DNA, the CDR3 is TGTGCCAGCAGCGAGACAGGGGGCCGCTATAATTCACCCCTCCACTTT.

This clonotype has only a few counts. The V and J genes are TRBV19 and TRBJ1-1, with D uncertain. Trimming took off 9 bases at V and 11 bases at J, with 22 bases between the two ends. The CDR3 runs 13 residues. Per the germline V gene, CDR1 is LNHDA and CDR2 is SQIVND (reference sequence). The CDR3 DNA sequence: TGTGCCAGCGTCTCCCCATTGACGGGCACCGCTTTCTTT. It codes for CASVSPLTGTAFF.

This clonotype was counted between two and nine times. The chain carries TRBV7-9 and TRBJ2-5; D is undetermined. Germline V gives CDR1 SEHNR, CDR2 FQNEAQ (reference sequence). The CDR3 runs 11 residues. V gave up 5 bases and J gave up 4 bases, with 5 bases separating them. The CDR3 loop reads CASSRVETQYF. The CDR3 DNA follows: TGTGCCAGCAGCCGAGTAGAGACCCAGTACTTC. The whole variable domain, remainder taken from reference TRBV7-9 and TRBJ2-5, is DTGVSQNPRHKITKRGQNVTFRCDPISEHNRLYWYRQTLGQGPEFLTYFQNEAQLEKSRLLSDRFSAERPKGSFSTLEIQRTEQGDSAMYLCASSRVETQYFGPGTRLLVL.

This clonotype was found a few times. The J gene is TRBJ1-4, the V gene TRBV12-3 or TRBV12-4; no firm D call. The CDR3 runs 15 residues. V was cut by 1 base and J by 8 bases, with 14 bases left in between. CDR3 sequence reads: CASSLGWSGLEKLFF. CDR3 coding DNA: TGTGCCAGCAGTTTAGGGTGGAGCGGTTTGGAAAAACTGTTTTTT.

This clonotype was detected a few times. The chain recombines TRBV7-9 with TRBJ1-1, with TRBD1 as a possible D gene (6 bases). The germline V gene has CDR1 SEHNR and CDR2 FQNEAQ (reference sequence). CDR3 size: 12 residues. The germline V and J ends were trimmed by 6 bases and 10 bases, with 15 bases remaining between them. CDR3 residues: CASSPRGGVAFF. The CDR3 coding sequence is TGTGCCAGCAGTCCCAGGGGAGGCGTAGCTTTCTTT.

Only a few counts were recorded for this clonotype. V gene TRBV12-5 combines with J gene TRBJ1-1; D gene uncertain. CDR1 is LGHNT, CDR2 FRNRAP, per germline. V lost 0 bases and J lost 0, with 11 bases in between. CDR3 length equals 16 residues. In DNA form, the CDR3 reads TGTGCTAGTGGTTTGGTACTTGGGAAGTTGAACACTGAAGCTTTCTTT. Translation: CASGLVLGKLNTEAFF.

Only a few counts were recorded for this clonotype. The chain employs TRBV18 and TRBJ1-1; possibly TRBD1 for D (5 bases). With 0 bases removed from V and 4 bases from J, the gap between germline ends came to 12 bases. The CDR3 runs to 15 residues. Germline V gene data show CDR1 as KGHSH and CDR2 as LQKENI. CDR3 loop: CASSPPGGLGTEAFF. Written as DNA, the CDR3 is TGTGCCAGCTCACCACCGGGGGGGTTGGGCACTGAAGCTTTCTTT.